The source of this T cell receptor (beta chain) is a study of T-cell reconstitution after alpha-beta-depleted transplantation in children. As it was prepared, the TCRbeta library received unique molecular identifiers. TCRdb re-called the PCR reads with MiXCR, one entry per CDR3 protein. The data contain 550,000 to 600,000 distinct CDR3 sequences, roughly 23% of them singletons. The CDR3 spans 12 residues. V was pared by 8 bases and J by 6 bases, with 6 bases of the junction left unmatched. Germline-derived CDR1 and CDR2 are DFQATT and SNEGSKA (reference sequence). This clonotype was counted only a few times.

The sample in question was PBMCs, mostly from graft donor cells, obtained 360 days after TCRalphabeta/CD19-depleted stem cell transplant. V and J are TRBV20-1 and TRBJ1-5; 8 nucleotides match TRBD1. This TCR was recovered from a boy in the first two years of life who had a stem cell transplant for acute myeloid leukemia, so the T cells may come from the graft donor. The CDR3: CSTQGAGQPQHF. The CDR3 coding sequence is TGCAGTACCCAGGGGGCGGGTCAGCCCCAGCATTTT.